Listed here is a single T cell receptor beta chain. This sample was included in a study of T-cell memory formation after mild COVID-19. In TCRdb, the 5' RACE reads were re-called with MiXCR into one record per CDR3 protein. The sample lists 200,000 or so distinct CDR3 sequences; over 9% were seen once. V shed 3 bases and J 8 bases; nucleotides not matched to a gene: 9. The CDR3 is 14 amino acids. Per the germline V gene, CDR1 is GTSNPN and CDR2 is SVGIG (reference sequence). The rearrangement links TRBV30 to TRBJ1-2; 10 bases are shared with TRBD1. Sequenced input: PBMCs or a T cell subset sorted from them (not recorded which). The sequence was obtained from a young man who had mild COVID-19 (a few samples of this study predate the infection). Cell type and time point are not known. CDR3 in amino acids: CAWSATGGAYGYTF. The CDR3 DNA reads TGTGCCTGGAGCGCGACAGGGGGCGCGTACGGCTACACCTTC.